This entry lists 29 T cell receptor beta chains sequenced from one sample in a study of cytomegalovirus exposure and HLA in healthy donors. Sequencing was performed with immunoSEQ multiplex PCR; in TCRdb, only in-frame clones are kept and a portion is missing. The sample includes 68,000 or so clones, about 89% of them seen just once. The sample was PBMCs. Receptor source: a man aged 18 to 29 in good health and CMV-seronegative.

This CDR3 reads CASSLVTSGIPSYEQYF. The DNA for the CDR3 is TGCGCCAGCAGCTTGGTAACTAGCGGGATCCCCTCCTACGAGCAGTACTTC. This chain links TRBV5-1 with TRBJ2-7, with 10 bases identical to TRBD2. V lost 0 bases to trimming and J lost 0 bases; unmatched junction nucleotides: 6. Germline CDR1 reads SGHRS; CDR2 reads YFSETQ. This CDR3 has 17 residues.

The J gene is TRBJ2-1, the V gene TRBV6-5, with TRBD1 matching over 9 bases. This CDR3 is 15 amino acids long. CDR1 MNHEY and CDR2 SVGAGI come from the germline V gene. J lost 7 bases, V lost 4 bases, and 8 bases had no gene match. The CDR3 region has the DNA TGTGCCAGCAGTTCAACCGGGACAGGGAGGAATGAGCAGTTCTTC. Its translation is CASSSTGTGRNEQFF.

The chain employs TRBV19 and TRBJ2-5, with D tentatively TRBD1 (5 bases). The CDR3 spans 12 residues. The V end was cut by 5 bases, the J end by 4 bases, with 8 bases between. In germline, CDR1 is LNHDA, CDR2 SQIVND (reference sequence). The CDR3 sequence: CASSPGPETQYF. The CDR3 DNA sequence: TGTGCCAGTAGTCCAGGGCCAGAGACCCAGTACTTC.

This chain uses TRBV7-2 with TRBJ2-1; 7 positions agree with TRBD2. V dropped 4 bases and J dropped 5; count of bases not matched to a gene: 5. Germline-derived CDR1 and CDR2 are SGHTA and FQGNSA. CDR3 length equals 14 residues. The CDR3, as DNA: TGTGCCAGCAGCTACCTTAGCGGGCACAATGAGCAGTTCTTC. Translating gives CASSYLSGHNEQFF.

This clone has just one count. The V and J genes are TRBV7-8 and TRBJ1-3; TRBD1 matches 8 bases. Trimming took 5 bases from V and 8 from J; bases not matched to a gene: 8. The CDR3 spans 14 residues. Germline V gene data show CDR1 as SGHVS and CDR2 as FQNEAQ. The CDR3: CASSGGQGGDTIYF. CDR3 nucleotides: TGTGCCAGCAGCGGCGGACAGGGTGGGGACACCATATATTTT.

Here the CDR3 DNA reads TGTGCCAGCAGCCCGCGTTTCCCCCCCGATGAGCAGTTCTTC. The encoded protein is CASSPRFPPDEQFF. The J gene is TRBJ2-1, the V gene TRBV28, with D unclear. Germline V gives CDR1 MDHEN, CDR2 SYDVKM. The CDR3 loop spans 14 amino acids. V was shortened by 6 bases and J by 8 bases, with 17 bases between the two germline ends.

The chain joins TRBV4-3 to TRBJ2-7; D possibly corresponds to TRBD2 (6 bases). The CDR3 extends over 13 amino acids. Trimming removed 3 bases at V and 3 bases at J, with 9 bases between. CDR1 is LGHNA, CDR2 YSLEER, per germline. The DNA of the CDR3 is TGCGCCAGCAGCCAGGGACTGGACTACGAGCAGTACTTC. This codes for CASSQGLDYEQYF.

The chain joins TRBV11-2 to TRBJ2-2; 8 nucleotides match TRBD2. J lost 7 bases, V lost 2 bases, and 9 bases had no gene match. CDR3 length: 16 amino acids. Germline V gene sequence: CDR1 SGHAT, CDR2 FQNNGV. CDR3 protein: CASSLFVRLAGGELFF. CDR3 sequence (DNA): TGTGCCAGCAGCTTATTCGTCCGGCTAGCGGGCGGGGAGCTGTTTTTT. The entire variable domain, with the rest obtained from reference TRBV11-2 and TRBJ2-2, is as follows: EAGVAQSPRYKIIEKRQSVAFWCNPISGHATLYWYQQILGQGPKLLIQFQNNGVVDDSQLPKDRFSAERLKGVDSTLKIQPAKLEDSAVYLCASSLFVRLAGGELFFGEGSRLTVL.

In nucleotides, the CDR3 is TGTGCCAGCAGTTTCGGTCCGGGACAGGGCACTAACTATGGCTACACCTTC. Protein product: CASSFGPGQGTNYGYTF. The rearrangement links TRBV7-3 to TRBJ1-2; 9 bases line up with TRBD1. Germline V gene data show CDR1 as SGHTA and CDR2 as FQGTGA. CDR3 length: 17 amino acids. The trim removed 6 bases at V and 0 bases at J, leaving 11 bases unmatched. The whole variable domain, filled in from reference TRBV7-3 and TRBJ1-2, reads GAGVSQTPSNKVTEKGKYVELRCDPISGHTALYWYRQSLGQGPEFLIYFQGTGAADDSGLPNDRFFAVRPEGSVSTLKIQRTERGDSAVYLCASSFGPGQGTNYGYTFGSGTRLTVV.

V is TRBV7-8 and J is TRBJ2-1; D may be TRBD2 (5 bases). The length of the CDR3 is 14 residues. V lost 5 bases, J lost 0 bases, and 8 bases lay in between. Germline CDR1 reads SGHVS; CDR2 reads FQNEAQ. The CDR3: CASSLGSSYNEQFF. In DNA form, the CDR3 reads TGTGCCAGCAGCCTTGGGAGCTCCTACAATGAGCAGTTCTTC. The variable domain in full, with the rest retrieved from reference TRBV7-8 and TRBJ2-1, is GAGVSQSPRYKVAKRGQDVALRCDPISGHVSLFWYQQALGQGPEFLTYFQNEAQLDKSGLPSDRFFAERPEGSVSTLKIQRTQQEDSAVYLCASSLGSSYNEQFFGPGTRLTVL.

The rearrangement uses TRBV7-2 and TRBJ2-5; TRBD1 is a possible D gene (5 bases). Trimming removed 2 bases at V and 5 bases at J, with 9 bases between. This CDR3 has 13 amino acids. Germline V gene sequence: CDR1 SGHTA, CDR2 FQGNSA. CDR3 in DNA: TGTGCCAGCAGCTTATGGGCAGGGGAGACCCAGTACTTC. It yields the protein CASSLWAGETQYF. Full variable domain (rest looked up from reference TRBV7-2 and TRBJ2-5): GAGVSQSPSNKVTEKGKDVELRCDPISGHTALYWYRQSLGQGLEFLIYFQGNSAPDKSGLPSDRFSAERTGGSVSTLTIQRTQQEDSAVYLCASSLWAGETQYFGPGTRLLVL.

The chain carries TRBV4-2 and TRBJ1-2; the match to TRBD1 covers 10 bases. V lost 4 bases to trimming and J lost 1 base; unmatched junction nucleotides: 3. Germline values: CDR1 LGHNA, CDR2 YNFKEQ. The CDR3 runs 15 residues. Here the CDR3 reads CASSRGTGVNYGYTF. The CDR3 region has the DNA TGTGCCAGCAGCCGGGGGACAGGGGTTAACTATGGCTACACCTTC.

The chain uses TRBV2 and TRBJ1-1, with 7 nucleotides matching TRBD1. CDR1 is SNHLY and CDR2 is FYNNEI in the germline V gene. Germline trimming cut 6 bases from V and 8 bases from J; bases unmatched to any gene: 12. This CDR3 has 14 residues. This chain's CDR3 is CASRAGTAVSEAFF. CDR3 coding DNA: TGTGCCAGCAGAGCCGGGACAGCGGTATCCGAAGCTTTCTTT.

The gene calls are TRBV7-9 and TRBJ2-7; tentative D call: TRBD2 (6 bases). V was cut by 5 bases and J by 3 bases, with 8 bases left in between. Looked up from germline, CDR1 is SEHNR and CDR2 is FQNEAQ (reference sequence). The CDR3 runs 12 residues. In DNA form, the CDR3 reads TGTGCCAGCAGCGCGACTAGCTACGAGCAGTACTTC. Its protein is CASSATSYEQYF.

V gene TRBV27 combines with J gene TRBJ2-6; a weak D match, TRBD2 (5 bases). The CDR3 is made up of 16 amino acids. Germline values: CDR1 MNHEY, CDR2 SMNVEV (reference sequence). Trimming removed 5 bases at V and 5 bases at J, with 16 bases between. The CDR3: CASSPSGEIRANVLTF. CDR3 in DNA: TGTGCCAGCAGTCCCTCTGGGGAGATAAGGGCCAACGTCCTGACTTTC.

The chain links TRBV5-5 to TRBJ1-4; TRBD1 matches at 7 bases. Germline V gene lookup returns CDR1 SGHKS and CDR2 YYEKEE (reference sequence). The CDR3 totals 16 residues. J lost 0 bases, V lost 4 bases, and 6 bases had no gene match. The CDR3 protein is CASSHTGVATNEKLFF. DNA of the CDR3: TGTGCCAGCAGCCACACAGGGGTTGCAACTAATGAAAAACTGTTTTTT.

J is TRBJ2-1 and V is TRBV4-3; TRBD2 agrees at 12 bases. Trimming removed 2 bases from V and 8 bases from J; junction bases left unmatched: 10. CDR3 size: 17 residues. The V gene's germline CDR1 is LGHNA and CDR2 YSLEER. CDR3 region: CASSQSPTSGSMDEQFF. In nucleotides, the CDR3 is TGCGCCAGCAGCCAAAGCCCGACTAGCGGGAGCATGGATGAGCAGTTCTTC.

The gene calls are TRBV5-6 and TRBJ1-1; 12 nucleotides line up with TRBD1. There are 19 residues in the CDR3. Trimming took 4 bases from V and 8 from J; bases not matched to a gene: 21. Germline CDR1 is SGHDT and CDR2 is YYEEEE. The DNA for the CDR3 is TGTGCCAGCAGCCCCCGGGACAGGGGGCTTCGGTTTTCGATGCTAGAAGCTTTCTTT. Translating gives CASSPRDRGLRFSMLEAFF.

V gene TRBV19 combines with J gene TRBJ2-7; 9 bases align to TRBD2. This CDR3 comprises 13 residues. Germline CDR1 and CDR2: LNHDA and SQIVND (reference sequence). The V gene end was trimmed by 4 bases and the J gene end by 4 bases; junction bases not matched to a gene: 2. CDR3 protein: CASSKAGGYEQYF. CDR3 bases: TGTGCCAGTAGTAAAGCGGGAGGTTACGAGCAGTACTTC. Variable domain in full (rest from reference TRBV19 and TRBJ2-7): DGGITQSPKYLFRKEGQNVTLSCEQNLNHDAMYWYRQDPGQGLRLIYYSQIVNDFQKGDIAEGYSVSREKKESFPLTVTSAQKNPTAFYLCASSKAGGYEQYFGPGTRLTVT.

This sequence joins TRBV6-5 and TRBJ1-1; TRBD1 aligns across 11 bases. The germline gives CDR1 MNHEY, CDR2 SVGAGI. The ends lost 6 bases at V and 4 bases at J; junction bases unmatched: 7. The CDR3 is 15 amino acids. CDR3 loop: CASSPSGTGGTEAFF. CDR3 DNA sequence: TGTGCCAGCAGCCCCTCGGGGACAGGGGGCACTGAAGCTTTCTTT.

The chain recombines TRBV27 with TRBJ2-7; 8 bases are a match to TRBD2. The CDR3 sequence is 11 residues long. J lost 3 bases, V lost 8 bases, and 0 bases had no gene match. Germline CDR1 is MNHEY and CDR2 is SMNVEV (reference sequence). CDR3 bases: TGTGCCAGCCGGGGGGGCTACGAGCAGTACTTC. This encodes CASRGGYEQYF.

The rearrangement joins TRBV6-8 to TRBJ1-2; D unclear. Germline V gene lookup returns CDR1 MNHGY and CDR2 SAAAGT. V gave up 6 bases and J gave up 6 bases, with 23 bases separating them. This CDR3 is 16 amino acids long. In DNA, the CDR3 is TGTGCCAGCAGCAAATATAAAATGGCCTCACGAAATGGCTACACCTTC. Residues: CASSKYKMASRNGYTF.

This clone was seen only a few times. The chain uses TRBV2 and TRBJ1-2; a possible D gene is TRBD1 (5 bases). Germline CDR1 reads SNHLY; CDR2 reads FYNNEI. The CDR3 covers 13 residues. Trimming cost V 4 bases and J 5 bases, with 11 bases left between them. This CDR3 reads CASSGGRDYGYTF. Here the CDR3 DNA reads TGTGCCAGCAGTGGCGGCAGGGATTATGGCTACACCTTC.

J is TRBJ2-7 and V is TRBV27; tentatively, D is TRBD2 (5 bases). V dropped 4 bases and J dropped 0 bases, with 13 bases sitting between them. Germline values: CDR1 MNHEY, CDR2 SMNVEV (reference sequence). The CDR3 contains 15 residues. CDR3 protein: CASSSRTYSSYEQYF. The DNA for the CDR3 is TGTGCCAGCAGTTCGAGGACTTACAGCTCCTACGAGCAGTACTTC.

The chain employs TRBV6-5 and TRBJ2-1; 10 nucleotides agree with TRBD2. The junction had 2 bases not matched to a gene; V was cut back by 0 bases and J by 6 bases. In germline, CDR1 is MNHEY, CDR2 SVGAGI. The CDR3 totals 15 residues. The CDR3 nucleotides are TGTGCCAGCAGTTACTCAGGACTAGCGGTCAATGAGCAGTTCTTC. This translates into CASSYSGLAVNEQFF.

The genes are TRBV15 and TRBJ2-7, with D possibly being TRBD1 (6 bases). The ends were cut back, 1 base at V and 0 bases at J, with 10 bases in the middle. The CDR3 is 15 residues long. Germline assignment: CDR1 LNHNV and CDR2 YYDKDF (reference sequence). CDR3 residues: CATSRGADSSYEQYF. CDR3 bases: TGTGCCACCAGCAGAGGAGCGGACAGCTCCTACGAGCAGTACTTC.

The chain combines TRBV30 with TRBJ2-7; perhaps TRBD1 as D (6 bases). Trimming removed 1 base from V and 3 bases from J, with 13 bases in between. CDR3 size: 14 residues. Germline CDR1 is GTSNPN and CDR2 is SVGIG (reference sequence). The CDR3 is CAWSGWDTNYEQYF. The CDR3 DNA reads TGTGCCTGGAGTGGTTGGGACACCAACTACGAGCAGTACTTC.

The V call is TRBV19, the J call TRBJ2-7; 10 positions agree with TRBD2. Germline trimming cut 5 bases from V and 2 bases from J; bases unmatched to any gene: 6. CDR3 length: 15 amino acids. Germline V gene lookup returns CDR1 LNHDA and CDR2 SQIVND (reference sequence). The CDR3 DNA follows: TGTGCCAGTAGTTGGCTAGCGGGAGAAGCCTACGAGCAGTACTTC. This translates into CASSWLAGEAYEQYF.

The CDR3 DNA follows: TGCGCCAGCAGCTTGTTGGCCAGGGCTAACACTGAAGCTTTCTTT. Translation: CASSLLARANTEAFF. The gene calls are TRBV5-1 and TRBJ1-1; D is perhaps TRBD1 (5 bases). The germline gives CDR1 SGHRS, CDR2 YFSETQ. The CDR3 length is 15 residues. V lost 1 base and J 2 bases, leaving 12 bases between the germline ends.